This entry lists 13 T cell receptor beta chains sequenced from one sample in a study of T cell responses to AZD1222 COVID-19 vaccine. Produced via immunoSEQ multiplex PCR; TCRdb's table is partial and in-frame only. The sample gives fewer than 150,000 clones, 70% to 90% of which show up once; approximately 9.4% is in the top ten. This sample comprised peripheral blood, obtained 28 days after the second AZD1222 dose. The receptors come from an adult who received the AZD1222 COVID-19 vaccine.

This clone was detected once. The chain has TRBV21-1 and TRBJ1-6; TRBD1, the table's D call, was not compared with the DNA. TRBV21-1 is a recognized pseudogene. The CDR3 totals 16 residues. CDR3 sequence reads: CASSRDSNRGCSPLHF. Here the CDR3 DNA reads TGTGCCAGCAGCAGAGATTCGAACAGGGGATGTTCACCCCTCCACTTT.

With respect to this clone: One end of the junction varies from germline; a read error may be responsible. This chain's CDR3 is CASSLSIVPYNEQFF. In nucleotides, the CDR3 is TGTGCTAGCAGCTTATCTATCGTCCCGTACAATGAGCAGTTCTTC. The V gene is TRBV7-7, the J gene TRBJ2-1; no firm D call. The CDR3 consists of 15 residues. In germline, CDR1 is SSHAT, CDR2 FNYEAQ (reference sequence).

This sequence joins TRBV30 and TRBJ1-1, with D perhaps TRBD1 (5 bases). The V gene's germline CDR1 is GTSNPN and CDR2 SVGIG (reference sequence). This CDR3 contains 15 residues. V gave up 8 bases and J gave up 0 bases, with 19 bases separating them. CDR3 sequence: CALSVGTEMNTEAFF. CDR3 DNA sequence: TGTGCCCTCTCGGTGGGGACTGAGATGAACACTGAAGCTTTCTTT.

This clone showed up just once. This chain links TRBV18 with TRBJ1-5; no firm D call. The length of the CDR3 is 15 residues. Germline V lookup: CDR1 KGHSH, CDR2 LQKENI. The V end lost 2 bases, the J end lost 2 bases, and 10 bases lay between the germline ends. CDR3 loop: CASSPNDNRNQPQHF. In DNA, the CDR3 is TGTGCCAGCTCACCAAACGACAACCGCAATCAGCCCCAGCATTTT.

The chain combines TRBV6-4 with TRBJ2-5; TRBD2 matches at 10 bases. J lost 5 bases, V lost 5 bases, and 2 bases had no gene match. Germline CDR1 reads MRHNA; CDR2 reads SNTAGT. The CDR3 totals 13 residues. The CDR3 here is CASSSGRGETQYF. CDR3 DNA sequence: TGTGCCAGCAGTAGCGGGAGGGGTGAGACCCAGTACTTC.

V gene TRBV7-8 combines with J gene TRBJ1-1; D not resolved. The CDR3 runs 14 residues. V lost 1 base, J lost 4 bases, and 10 bases lay in between. Germline loops: CDR1 SGHVS, CDR2 FQNEAQ. The CDR3: CASSLVAEGTEAFF. The DNA for the CDR3 is TGTGCCAGCAGCTTAGTAGCGGAGGGCACTGAAGCTTTCTTT.

The rearrangement links TRBV11-2 to TRBJ1-2; no clear D gene. V dropped 0 bases and J dropped 0 bases, with 8 bases sitting between them. This CDR3 contains 15 residues. Looked up from germline, CDR1 is SGHAT and CDR2 is FQNNGV. The CDR3 sequence: CASSLESSANYGYTF. DNA for the CDR3: TGTGCCAGCAGCTTAGAGTCCAGCGCTAACTATGGCTACACCTTC.

The CDR3 reads CASSEGDPMFGYTF. The DNA of the CDR3 is TGTGCCAGCAGTGAGGGGGATCCCATGTTTGGCTACACCTTC. The chain carries TRBV2 and TRBJ1-2; D might be TRBD1 (5 bases). Trimming cost V 3 bases and J 7 bases, with 15 bases left between them. CDR3 length equals 14 residues. Germline V gene lookup returns CDR1 SNHLY and CDR2 FYNNEI.

V gene TRBV19 combines with J gene TRBJ2-1; D may match TRBD1 or TRBD2 (6 bases each). Per germline, CDR1 LNHDA and CDR2 SQIVND (reference sequence). With 1 base removed from V and 5 bases from J, the gap between germline ends came to 9 bases. CDR3 length: 14 residues. The CDR3 region is CASSIGRGHNEQFF. In nucleotides, the CDR3 is TGTGCCAGTAGTATAGGCCGGGGGCACAATGAGCAGTTCTTC.

The rearrangement links TRBV2 to TRBJ2-7; D is ambiguous. Trimming removed 5 bases from V and 1 base from J, with 9 bases in between. This CDR3 comprises 13 residues. Per the germline V gene, CDR1 is SNHLY and CDR2 is FYNNEI. The DNA for the CDR3 is TGTGCCAGCAGTCTAGACCAATCCTACGAGCAGTACTTC. Its protein is CASSLDQSYEQYF. Supplemented by reference TRBV2 and TRBJ2-7, the full variable domain reads EPEVTQTPSHQVTQMGQEVILRCVPISNHLYFYWYRQILGQKVEFLVSFYNNEISEKSEIFDDQFSVERPDGSNFTLKIRSTKLEDSAMYFCASSLDQSYEQYFGPGTRLTVT.

V usage is TRBV3-1 (or the pseudogene TRBV3-2) and J usage is TRBJ1-1, with D maybe TRBD1 (6 bases). Germline CDR1 is LGHDT and CDR2 is YNNKEL (reference sequence). V shed 2 bases and J shed 4 bases, with 14 bases lying between them. CDR3 length equals 15 residues. This CDR3 reads CASSQQLTGGTEAFF. The DNA for the CDR3 is TGTGCCAGCAGCCAACAGTTGACAGGAGGCACTGAAGCTTTCTTT.

This clone appeared a single time. This chain links TRBV4-2 with TRBJ1-2, with 12 bases lining up with TRBD1. V shed 3 bases, J shed 4 bases, and the junction held 9 bases outside the gene matches. Per the germline V gene, CDR1 is LGHNA and CDR2 is YNFKEQ. This CDR3 contains 17 residues. The CDR3 loop is CASSQTGTGGASYGYTF. CDR3 in DNA: TGTGCCAGCAGCCAGACCGGGACAGGGGGCGCGAGCTATGGCTACACCTTC.

The chain couples TRBV7-9 to TRBJ1-2; D uncertain. This CDR3 spans 14 amino acids. V was cut by 2 bases and J by 8 bases, with 15 bases left in between. Germline CDR1 reads SEHNR; CDR2 reads FQNEAQ (reference sequence). CDR3 in amino acids: CASSLSGNGRGYTF. In DNA, the CDR3 is TGTGCCAGCAGCTTATCCGGAAACGGACGCGGCTACACCTTC.